The clone carrying this T cell receptor (beta chain) was detected many times. The sorted libraries started from about a million CD4+ or CD8+ T cells. The CDR3 is 17 amino acids. In germline, CDR1 is SNHLY, CDR2 FYNNEI. V lost 6 bases, J lost 6 bases, and 25 bases lay in between. The sample is drawn from a study of neurological immune-mediated disorders. TCRdb passed the 5' RACE reads through MiXCR, listing each CDR3 protein once. Among about 14,000 distinct CDR3 sequences listed, about 12% were seen once. Sequencing was carried out using CD8+ T cells from blood. This clonotype originated in a female donor with HTLV-1-associated myelopathy (HAM/TSP). The chain employs TRBV2 and TRBJ2-3, with D perhaps given as TRBD1 or TRBD2 (5 bases each). Here the CDR3 DNA reads TGTGCCAGCAGCCCCCCGGGACCCATGCTCGGGGTGGATACGCAGTATTTT. Translation: CASSPPGPMLGVDTQYF. The variable domain in full, completed from reference TRBV2 and TRBJ2-3, reads EPEVTQTPSHQVTQMGQEVILRCVPISNHLYFYWYRQILGQKVEFLVSFYNNEISEKSEIFDDQFSVERPDGSNFTLKIRSTKLEDSAMYFCASSPPGPMLGVDTQYFGPGTRLTVL.